Below are 31 T cell receptor beta chains sequenced from a single sample in a study of cytomegalovirus exposure and HLA in healthy donors. PCR used 60 Vbeta primers and 13 Jbeta primers. This table comes from immunoSEQ multiplex PCR, and its TCRdb copy is limited to in-frame clones, with some not included. The sample holds around 120,000 clones, over 60% seen once. The sequenced sample was PBMCs. These receptors were taken from a young man in good health and CMV-seropositive.

The chain links TRBV5-4 to TRBJ1-2; perhaps TRBD1 as D (5 bases). Looked up from germline, CDR1 is SGHNT and CDR2 is YYREEE (reference sequence). The CDR3 runs 15 residues. V was pared by 3 bases and J by 10 bases, with 22 bases between. In DNA form, the CDR3 reads TGTGCCAGCAGCTCCCCAGGGCAGGGAAAGACTTACTACACCTTC. Its protein is CASSSPGQGKTYYTF.

The chain is built from TRBV6-1 and TRBJ2-5; 10 nucleotides agree with TRBD2. V lost 4 bases, J lost 1 base, and 12 bases stayed unmatched. This CDR3 has 18 amino acids. The germline V gene encodes CDR1 MNHNS and CDR2 SASEGT. DNA of the CDR3: TGTGCCAGCAGTGGGATGATAGCGGGGGGAGGGGTCCAAGAGACCCAGTACTTC. It encodes CASSGMIAGGGVQETQYF.

This clone was counted a few times. V usage is TRBV29-1 and J usage is TRBJ2-3; 8 nucleotides align to TRBD2. CDR3 length: 14 amino acids. Germline CDR1 SQVTM, CDR2 ANQGSEA. Trimming took 6 bases from V and 2 from J; bases not matched to a gene: 7. CDR3 nucleotide sequence: TGCAGCGTCGGCGTAGCGGGGCCCACAGATACGCAGTATTTT. Amino acids: CSVGVAGPTDTQYF.

V gene TRBV10-2 combines with J gene TRBJ1-1; TRBD1 agrees at 8 bases. The germline CDR1 and CDR2 sequences are WSHSY and SAAADI. Trimming removed 11 bases from V and 1 base from J; junction bases left unmatched: 6. The CDR3 spans 13 residues. The CDR3 region has the DNA TGCGCCGCTGAGGACAGGGAGAACACTGAAGCTTTCTTT. Translated, it gives CAAEDRENTEAFF.

Points on this clone: Other DNA sequences of this sample code for an identical CDR3. The J gene is TRBJ1-3, the V gene TRBV11-3; no reliable D call. V shed 2 bases and J shed 0 bases, with 14 bases lying between them. The germline CDR1 and CDR2 sequences are SGHNT and YENEEA. The CDR3 is 17 residues long. The CDR3 region has the DNA TGTGCCAGCAGCTTATCGTTTCTAGGCGACTCTGGAAACACCATATATTTT. Translated: CASSLSFLGDSGNTIYF.

The chain is built from TRBV5-1 and TRBJ2-7; 8 nucleotides line up with TRBD2. Germline CDR1 is SGHRS and CDR2 is YFSETQ. Trimming cost V 0 bases and J 0 bases; bases outside gene matches: 5. The CDR3 contains 16 residues. The CDR3 is CASSLAVAGSSYEQYF. CDR3 DNA: TGCGCCAGCAGCTTGGCCGTAGCGGGGAGCTCCTACGAGCAGTACTTC.

This chain joins TRBV7-8 and TRBJ2-5, with TRBD2 identical over 8 bases. V shed 5 bases and J 2 bases; nucleotides not matched to a gene: 1. The germline CDR1 and CDR2 sequences are SGHVS and FQNEAQ. This CDR3 spans 13 amino acids. CDR3 coding DNA: TGTGCCAGCAGCCGGGGGGGGCAAGAGACCCAGTACTTC. Encoded protein: CASSRGGQETQYF. Full variable domain (rest looked up from reference TRBV7-8 and TRBJ2-5): GAGVSQSPRYKVAKRGQDVALRCDPISGHVSLFWYQQALGQGPEFLTYFQNEAQLDKSGLPSDRFFAERPEGSVSTLKIQRTQQEDSAVYLCASSRGGQETQYFGPGTRLLVL.

The CDR3 loop is CASSFSGGAYNEQFF. DNA of the CDR3: TGTGCCAGCAGCTTCAGCGGGGGGGCCTACAATGAGCAGTTCTTC. The V gene is TRBV5-4, the J gene TRBJ2-1, with TRBD2 matching 10 bases. This CDR3 is built from 15 residues. Germline lookup yields CDR1 SGHNT and CDR2 YYREEE (reference sequence). With 2 bases clipped from V and 2 bases from J, the junction kept 1 base outside the gene matches.

The J gene is TRBJ1-5, the V gene TRBV6-6; D not certain. V lost 0 bases, J lost 5 bases, and 8 bases lay in between. CDR1 is MNHNY and CDR2 is SVGAGI in the germline V gene (reference sequence). This CDR3 spans 14 amino acids. DNA of the CDR3: TGTGCCAGCAGTTACTCAGACTGGGATCAGCCCCAGCATTTT. It yields the protein CASSYSDWDQPQHF.

V and J are TRBV11-2 and TRBJ1-1; D remains unclear. The V end lost 4 bases, the J end lost 1 base, and 13 bases lay between the germline ends. CDR3 length equals 15 residues. CDR1 and CDR2 from the germline V gene are SGHAT and FQNNGV. CDR3 sequence reads: CASSWYLGGNTEAFF. CDR3 nucleotides: TGTGCCAGCAGCTGGTATCTAGGCGGGAACACTGAAGCTTTCTTT.

The rearrangement links TRBV7-9 to TRBJ1-2, with 7 bases lining up with TRBD1. The CDR3 has 14 amino acids. V was clipped by 6 bases and J by 3 bases; unmatched bases: 7. The germline V gene encodes CDR1 SEHNR and CDR2 FQNEAQ (reference sequence). This CDR3 reads CASSDREWDYGYTF. DNA for the CDR3: TGTGCCAGCAGTGACAGGGAATGGGACTATGGCTACACCTTC.

The chain links TRBV29-1 to TRBJ1-1, with a weak D call TRBD1 (5 bases). The CDR3 runs to 14 residues. V was pared by 0 bases and J by 7 bases, with 15 bases between. Germline CDR1 and CDR2: SQVTM and ANQGSEA. The CDR3 nucleotides are TGCAGCGTTGAAGATCCCAGGAGGGGTTATGAAGCTTTCTTT. It specifies CSVEDPRRGYEAFF.

The chain links TRBV5-1 to TRBJ2-3, with TRBD2 matching over 7 bases. Germline V gives CDR1 SGHRS, CDR2 YFSETQ. The junction had 5 bases not matched to a gene; V was cut back by 4 bases and J by 0 bases. The CDR3 is made up of 15 amino acids. CDR3 DNA: TGCGCCAGCAGCCGGCTAGCGGTCAGCACAGATACGCAGTATTTT. This sequence encodes CASSRLAVSTDTQYF. The entire variable domain, with the rest obtained from reference TRBV5-1 and TRBJ2-3, is as follows: KAGVTQTPRYLIKTRGQQVTLSCSPISGHRSVSWYQQTPGQGLQFLFEYFSETQRNKGNFPGRFSGRQFSNSRSEMNVSTLELGDSALYLCASSRLAVSTDTQYFGPGTRLTVL.

This sequence joins TRBV4-3 and TRBJ1-4; D is ambiguous. Trimming removed 4 bases from V and 4 bases from J, with 13 bases in between. The CDR3 length is 15 residues. The germline gives CDR1 LGHNA, CDR2 YSLEER. CDR3 nucleotides: TGCGCCAGCAGCCCTACGCCCCTGTTTAATGAAAAACTGTTTTTT. Its protein product is CASSPTPLFNEKLFF.

This chain connects TRBV27 to TRBJ2-7; the match to TRBD2 covers 15 bases. The V gene end was trimmed by 8 bases and the J gene end by 2 bases; junction bases not matched to a gene: 4. The CDR3 sequence is 15 residues long. Germline values: CDR1 MNHEY, CDR2 SMNVEV (reference sequence). The CDR3 protein is CASGRTSGRAYEQYF. CDR3 DNA sequence: TGTGCCAGCGGCCGGACTAGCGGGAGGGCCTACGAGCAGTACTTC.

The rearrangement uses TRBV7-2 and TRBJ2-5, with 7 bases fitting TRBD1. The CDR3 spans 14 residues. Per germline, CDR1 SGHTA and CDR2 FQGNSA. Unmatched junction bases numbered 7, after V lost 5 bases and J lost 4 bases. The CDR3 spells CASSRDRARETQYF. The CDR3 nucleotides are TGTGCCAGCAGCCGTGACAGGGCACGAGAGACCCAGTACTTC.

The chain joins TRBV7-9 to TRBJ2-3, with 9 bases lining up with TRBD2. The germline CDR1 and CDR2 sequences are SEHNR and FQNEAQ (reference sequence). The CDR3 runs to 17 residues. The V and J ends lost 4 bases and 4 bases, in that order; junction bases with no gene match: 12. The DNA for the CDR3 is TGTGCCAGCAGCTCCCCCAGTAGGGGCGGGGGGGCAGATACGCAGTATTTT. Its protein is CASSSPSRGGGADTQYF.

The chain recombines TRBV5-1 with TRBJ2-5, with a tentative D call TRBD1 (7 bases). CDR1 and CDR2 from the germline V gene are SGHRS and YFSETQ. V was trimmed by 0 bases and J by 5 bases, leaving 11 bases between them. The CDR3 is made up of 14 amino acids. The CDR3 coding sequence is TGCGCCAGCAGCTTGGTCAGGGGGGACGAGACCCAGTACTTC. This codes for CASSLVRGDETQYF. The whole variable domain, remainder taken from reference TRBV5-1 and TRBJ2-5, is KAGVTQTPRYLIKTRGQQVTLSCSPISGHRSVSWYQQTPGQGLQFLFEYFSETQRNKGNFPGRFSGRQFSNSRSEMNVSTLELGDSALYLCASSLVRGDETQYFGPGTRLLVL.

The genes are TRBV29-1 and TRBJ1-1; D is perhaps TRBD1 (6 bases). Trimming removed 6 bases from V and 0 bases from J, with 14 bases in between. Germline V gene lookup returns CDR1 SQVTM and CDR2 ANQGSEA. This CDR3 spans 14 amino acids. The CDR3 loop reads CSVRRGRMNTEAFF. The CDR3, as DNA: TGCAGCGTCCGAAGGGGGAGAATGAACACTGAAGCTTTCTTT.

V usage is TRBV4-1 and J usage is TRBJ1-1; D ambiguous. CDR1 is MGHRA, CDR2 YSYEKL, per germline. The length of the CDR3 is 13 residues. Trimming removed 4 bases from V and 11 bases from J, with 17 bases in between. CDR3 sequence reads: CASSLSNHGPAFF. The CDR3, as DNA: TGCGCCAGCAGCCTATCCAACCACGGTCCCGCTTTCTTT.

The chain uses TRBV28 and TRBJ2-7, with 9 bases fitting TRBD1. The CDR3 runs to 15 residues. Germline CDR1 and CDR2: MDHEN and SYDVKM. After removal of 5 bases from V and 3 bases from J, the junction contained 8 bases not matched to a gene. CDR3 sequence reads: CASSRPGQGFYEQYF. Written as DNA, the CDR3 is TGTGCCAGCAGTCGGCCGGGACAGGGCTTCTACGAGCAGTACTTC.

This rearrangement joins TRBV28 to TRBJ1-2, with 9 positions matching TRBD1. Per the germline V gene, CDR1 is MDHEN and CDR2 is SYDVKM. Trimming took 8 bases from V and 6 from J; bases not matched to a gene: 4. The CDR3 is made up of 12 amino acids. The CDR3 here is CASSRDRDGYTF. In nucleotides, the CDR3 is TGTGCCAGCTCTCGGGACAGGGATGGCTACACCTTC.

The rearrangement links TRBV28 to TRBJ2-7; 11 bases map to TRBD1. Looked up from germline, CDR1 is MDHEN and CDR2 is SYDVKM. V lost 7 bases to trimming and J lost 6 bases; unmatched junction nucleotides: 5. The CDR3 runs to 13 residues. In nucleotides, the CDR3 is TGTGCCAGCATCAAGGACAGGGGGCTCGAGCAGTACTTC. This gives the protein CASIKDRGLEQYF.

The rearrangement joins TRBV4-3 to TRBJ1-1, with a weak D call TRBD1 (5 bases). The CDR3 extends over 13 amino acids. The V gene's germline CDR1 is LGHNA and CDR2 YSLEER. Trimming took 0 bases from V and 10 from J, leaving 12 bases between them. This CDR3 reads CASSQEVGVSAFF. The CDR3 DNA reads as TGCGCCAGCAGCCAAGAAGTAGGGGTCTCAGCTTTCTTT.

The chain combines TRBV9 with TRBJ2-4; 7 positions agree with TRBD1. This CDR3 has 18 amino acids. V was clipped by 3 bases and J by 5 bases; unmatched bases: 17. Germline V gene sequence: CDR1 SGDLS, CDR2 YYNGEE. The CDR3 nucleotides read TGTGCCAGCAGCGCCCCTACGCTTCGGGACAGCGGAGAAAACATTCAGTACTTC. It translates to CASSAPTLRDSGENIQYF.

The chain combines TRBV5-1 with TRBJ2-1; no firm D call. The ends were cut back, 0 bases at V and 2 bases at J, with 9 bases in the middle. The CDR3 runs to 15 residues. Germline V lookup: CDR1 SGHRS, CDR2 YFSETQ. CDR3 in DNA: TGCGCCAGCAGCTTGGCCTCGGTAACCTACAATGAGCAGTTCTTC. Protein: CASSLASVTYNEQFF. The full variable domain, rest sourced from reference TRBV5-1 and TRBJ2-1, is KAGVTQTPRYLIKTRGQQVTLSCSPISGHRSVSWYQQTPGQGLQFLFEYFSETQRNKGNFPGRFSGRQFSNSRSEMNVSTLELGDSALYLCASSLASVTYNEQFFGPGTRLTVL.

V usage is TRBV9 and J usage is TRBJ2-3; the match to TRBD2 covers 11 bases. The germline V gene has CDR1 SGDLS and CDR2 YYNGEE. V lost 0 bases and J lost 0; bases outside the gene matches: 6. CDR3 length: 18 amino acids. The CDR3: CASSVGVAGGPSTDTQYF. The DNA of the CDR3 is TGTGCCAGCAGCGTAGGAGTAGCGGGGGGGCCGAGCACAGATACGCAGTATTTT. Drawing the rest from reference TRBV9 and TRBJ2-3, the complete variable domain is DSGVTQTPKHLITATGQRVTLRCSPRSGDLSVYWYQQSLDQGLQFLIQYYNGEERAKGNILERFSAQQFPDLHSELNLSSLELGDSALYFCASSVGVAGGPSTDTQYFGPGTRLTVL.

CDR3 sequence (DNA): TGTGCCAGCGACAGGTTGACTAGCGGGAGGTCCCAAGAGACCCAGTACTTC. Translating it yields CASDRLTSGRSQETQYF. The chain joins TRBV2 to TRBJ2-5; 13 bases are shared with TRBD2. The CDR3 extends over 17 amino acids. Trimming cost V 8 bases and J 1 base; bases outside gene matches: 10. Per germline, CDR1 SNHLY and CDR2 FYNNEI.

The rearrangement joins TRBV4-1 to TRBJ2-2; D is possibly TRBD2 (5 bases). The CDR3 is made up of 16 amino acids. The germline V and J ends were trimmed by 1 base and 1 base, with 10 bases remaining between them. The germline V gene has CDR1 MGHRA and CDR2 YSYEKL. The CDR3 DNA follows: TGCGCCAGCAGCCAAGGAGCTGAGGGGAACACCGGGGAGCTGTTTTTT. Its translation: CASSQGAEGNTGELFF.

This clone has a single count. This chain links TRBV6-5 with TRBJ2-2; a possible D gene is TRBD1 (5 bases). The V gene lost 6 bases and the J gene lost 6 bases, with 8 bases spanning the gap. This CDR3 comprises 12 residues. In germline, CDR1 is MNHEY, CDR2 SVGAGI. The CDR3 DNA is TGTGCCAGCAGACGGACACCCGGGGAGCTGTTTTTT. This codes for CASRRTPGELFF.

This clone was seen just once. This chain links TRBV28 with TRBJ1-1; TRBD1 matches 8 bases. The CDR3 loop spans 15 amino acids. After removal of 2 bases from V and 5 bases from J, the junction contained 7 bases not matched to a gene. Germline CDR1 MDHEN, CDR2 SYDVKM. CDR3 residues: CASSLGQGAWTEAFF. The CDR3 coding sequence is TGTGCCAGCAGTTTAGGGCAGGGGGCCTGGACTGAAGCTTTCTTT.